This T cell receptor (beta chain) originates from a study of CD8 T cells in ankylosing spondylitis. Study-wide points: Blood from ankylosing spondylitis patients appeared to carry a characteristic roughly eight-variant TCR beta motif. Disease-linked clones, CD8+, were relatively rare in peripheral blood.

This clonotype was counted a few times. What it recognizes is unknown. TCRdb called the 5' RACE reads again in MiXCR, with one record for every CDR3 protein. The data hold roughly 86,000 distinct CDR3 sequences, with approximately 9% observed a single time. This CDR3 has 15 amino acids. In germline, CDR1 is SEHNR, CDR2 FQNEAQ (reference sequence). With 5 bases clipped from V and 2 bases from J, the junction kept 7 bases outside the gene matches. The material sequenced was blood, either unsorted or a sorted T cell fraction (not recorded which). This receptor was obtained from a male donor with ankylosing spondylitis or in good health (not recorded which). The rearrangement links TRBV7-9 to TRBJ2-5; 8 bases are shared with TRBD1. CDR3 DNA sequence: TGTGCCAGCAGCATGACAGGGGTCCATCAAGAGACCCAGTACTTC. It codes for CASSMTGVHQETQYF. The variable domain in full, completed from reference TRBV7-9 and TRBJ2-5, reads DTGVSQNPRHKITKRGQNVTFRCDPISEHNRLYWYRQTLGQGPEFLTYFQNEAQLEKSRLLSDRFSAERPKGSFSTLEIQRTEQGDSAMYLCASSMTGVHQETQYFGPGTRLLVL.